These T cell receptor beta chains were read from a single sample in a study of shared clonotypes between healthy human individuals. Profiling relied on immunoSEQ multiplex PCR, and the TCRdb table lists in-frame clones only, not all of them. The data hold 600,000 to 750,000 clones, with around 72% observed a single time. The specimen was memory CD4+ T cells sorted from blood. All receptors derive from a woman aged 25 to 39 in good health. The CDR3 runs from the conserved cysteine through the conserved F or W. The order of the fields is J gene, clone size, V gene, D gene, CDR3 DNA, CDR3 protein. A D gene is named only where the DNA matches it firmly. The size of a clone is reported for some rows only, either as once, few or many, or as a class for expanded clones.

>TRBJ2-7|NA|TRBV7-9|NA
TGTGCCAGCAGCCCCCCAAATCCTTCCGGATACGAGCAGTACTTC
CASSPPNPSGYEQYF
>TRBJ2-7|NA|TRBV18|NA
TGTGCCAGCTCACCGAACAGGGGAGCGGGGGAGCAGTACTTC
CASSPNRGAGEQYF
>TRBJ2-1|NA|TRBV28|TRBD1
TGTGCCAGCAGCTCCGGCGAGGGGACAGGGAACGATGAGCAGTTCTTC
CASSSGEGTGNDEQFF
>TRBJ1-5|NA|TRBV6-6|NA
TGTGCCAGCAGACTCAGCTTGACTCAGCCCCAGCATTTT
CASRLSLTQPQHF
>TRBJ2-2|NA|TRBV2|TRBD1
TGTGCCAGCACGTTAGGGACAGGGAACACCGGGGAGCTGTTTTTT
CASTLGTGNTGELFF
>TRBJ1-2|NA|TRBV29-1|NA
TGCAGCGTTGACGTGGGGTTCCCTAACTATGGCTACACCTTC
CSVDVGFPNYGYTF
>TRBJ2-3|once|TRBV6-6|NA
TGTGCCAGCAGTCCCAGGGGAGCGGGCACAGATACGCAGTATTTT
CASSPRGAGTDTQYF
>TRBJ2-5|NA|TRBV28|NA
TGTGCCAGCAGTTCCCGGGAGACCCAGTACTTC
CASSSRETQYF
>TRBJ2-6|few|TRBV15|NA
TGTGCCACCAGCAGTGACCCGAGTAGTTCCTCCGGGGCCAACGTCCTGACTTTC
CATSSDPSSSSGANVLTF
>TRBJ1-1|NA|TRBV27|NA
TGTGCCAGCAGCAAGGCGGGAAATTCGGCTTTCTTT
CASSKAGNSAFF
>TRBJ2-1|NA|TRBV28|NA
TGTGCCAGCGGTAGAGAGACGAGGTATGAGCAGTTCTTC
CASGRETRYEQFF
>TRBJ1-1|NA|TRBV5-4|NA
TGTGCCAGCAGCTTGTTTCGAGGGGTGAACACTGAAGCTTTCTTT
CASSLFRGVNTEAFF
>TRBJ2-5|NA|TRBV5-4|NA
TGTGCCAGCAGCCGGGACTCCGAAGAGACCCAGTACTTC
CASSRDSEETQYF
>TRBJ1-4|NA|TRBV19|TRBD1
TGTGCCAGTAGTATGACCGAGGGACAGGAGGGTGAAAAACTGTTTTTT
CASSMTEGQEGEKLFF
>TRBJ2-2|NA|TRBV28|NA
TGTGCCAGCAGGAGACGGTCCGGGGAGCTGTTTTTT
CASRRRSGELFF
>TRBJ1-5|NA|TRBV28|TRBD1
TGTGCCAGCAGTGCGGCGCAGGGGGGGAATCAGCCCCAGCATTTT
CASSAAQGGNQPQHF
>TRBJ2-1|NA|TRBV11-2|NA
TGTGCCAGCAGCGAGGACTACCGATGGGAGCAGTTCTTC
CASSEDYRWEQFF
>TRBJ2-7|NA|TRBV5-8|NA
TGTGCCAGCGGGACGGATTACTACGAGCAGTACTTC
CASGTDYYEQYF
>TRBJ2-1|NA|TRBV2|NA
TGTGCCAGCAGTGAAGAACTTCGCCGCTACAATGAGCAGTTCTTC
CASSEELRRYNEQFF
>TRBJ1-5|NA|TRBV27|TRBD1
TGTGCCAGCAGAAGACAGGGGGCCGATCAGCCCCAGCATTTT
CASRRQGADQPQHF
>TRBJ1-5|NA|TRBV2|NA
TGTGCCAGCAGTGACGAGAGAAATCAGCCCCAGCATTTT
CASSDERNQPQHF
>TRBJ2-7|NA|TRBV6-1|TRBD1
TGTGCCAGCAGTGGCCGCCGACAGGGAAGCCGCTACGAGCAGTACTTC
CASSGRRQGSRYEQYF
>TRBJ1-5|NA|TRBV6-6|NA
TGTGCCAGCAGTTACTCGAGAGGGGGAAATCAGCCCCAGCATTTT
CASSYSRGGNQPQHF
>TRBJ2-2|NA|TRBV19|NA
TGTGCCAGTAGTATAGGTGTCTACTACACCGGGGAGCTGTTTTTT
CASSIGVYYTGELFF
>TRBJ1-1|once|TRBV21-1|NA
TGTGCCAGCAGCCCAGGGGGACATACGAACACTGAAGCTTTCTTT
CASSPGGHTNTEAFF
>TRBJ2-1|few|TRBV2|TRBD2
TGTGCCAGCAGCGGCGGGAGCTCCTACAATGAGCAGTTCTTC
CASSGGSSYNEQFF
>TRBJ1-1|NA|TRBV28|TRBD1
TGTGCCAGCAGTTTTGGGACAGGGGGGTGGACTGAAGCTTTCTTT
CASSFGTGGWTEAFF
>TRBJ2-3|NA|TRBV30|TRBD2
TGTGCCTGGAGTGTTAATAGCGGGATCACAGATACGCAGTATTTT
CAWSVNSGITDTQYF
>TRBJ2-1|NA|TRBV5-1|NA
TGCGCCAGCAGGGGGACCCTGAGCTCCTACAATGAGCAGTTCTTC
CASRGTLSSYNEQFF
>TRBJ2-3|NA|TRBV19|NA
TGTGCCAGTGGAGAGGTAGCGGCATCCACAGATACGCAGTATTTT
CASGEVAASTDTQYF
>TRBJ2-1|NA|TRBV5-4|TRBD2
TGTGCCAGCAGCTTGGTTGGGGGAGGGTACAATGAGCAGTTCTTC
CASSLVGGGYNEQFF
>TRBJ2-7|few|TRBV5-1|TRBD1
TGCGCCAGCAGCTTCCGGGACAGGCCCTACGAGCAGTACTTC
CASSFRDRPYEQYF
>TRBJ2-7|once|TRBV27|TRBD2
TGTGCCAGCAGTTTACGCCCCCCCCTGCGGGAGGGAACCTACGAGCAGTACTTC
CASSLRPPLREGTYEQYF
>TRBJ1-1|NA|TRBV6-5|TRBD1
TGTGCCAGCAAAGGGACAGGGGGCGCGACGACTGAAGCTTTCTTT
CASKGTGGATTEAFF
>TRBJ2-5|NA|TRBV18|NA
TGTGCCAGCTCACCGGTGCTAGAGGAAGAGACCCAGTACTTC
CASSPVLEEETQYF
>TRBJ2-3|NA|TRBV28|TRBD2
TGTGCCAGCGCCGCGGGAGGAGCTACAGATACGCAGTATTTT
CASAAGGATDTQYF
>TRBJ2-6|NA|TRBV5-6|NA
TGTGCCAGCAGCTTGGTTGATAGGGGGGCTGGGGCCAACGTCCTGACTTTC
CASSLVDRGAGANVLTF
>TRBJ1-2|NA|TRBV28|NA
TGTGCCAGCAGTTTAATGGGGTTTTTTTATGGCTACACCTTC
CASSLMGFFYGYTF
>TRBJ2-2|NA|TRBV11-2|NA
TGTGCCAGCAGCTTAGGACACAGGGAAACCGGGGAGCTGTTTTTT
CASSLGHRETGELFF
>TRBJ1-4|NA|TRBV6-6|NA
TGTGCCAGCAGGGGAGCCAAGGGACCAACTAATGAAAAACTGTTTTTT
CASRGAKGPTNEKLFF
>TRBJ1-1|many|TRBV6-6|NA
TGTGCCAGCAGTATACAGGGCAAGAACACTGAAGCTTTCTTT
CASSIQGKNTEAFF
>TRBJ2-3|few|TRBV28|NA
TGTGCCAGCAGTTTTCTACAGGGTACGCAGTATTTT
CASSFLQGTQYF
>TRBJ2-4|NA|TRBV7-9|TRBD1
TGTGCCAGCAGCCCTTGGACAGGGCTAGCCAAAAACATTCAGTACTTC
CASSPWTGLAKNIQYF
>TRBJ2-3|once|TRBV2|NA
TGTGCCAGCGAAACAGATACGCAGTATTTT
CASETDTQYF
>TRBJ1-2|NA|TRBV6-5|NA
TGTGCCAGCAGTTCCCTAACAGGGAACTATGGCTACACCTTC
CASSSLTGNYGYTF
>TRBJ1-1|NA|TRBV28|TRBD1
TGTGCCAGCAGGGACAGGGTAACTGAAGCTTTCTTT
CASRDRVTEAFF
>TRBJ2-7|NA|TRBV5-1|NA
NA
CASSRLGTFGAGTIYEQYF
>TRBJ1-1|NA|TRBV5-1|NA
TGCGCCAGCAGCTTGGTGGGGTTTGTCACTGAAGCTTTCTTT
CASSLVGFVTEAFF
>TRBJ2-3|NA|TRBV7-9|TRBD2
TGTGCCAGCACCTTTAGCGGGACTAGCACAGATACGCAGTATTTT
CASTFSGTSTDTQYF
>TRBJ2-1|NA|TRBV4-1|NA
TGCGCCAGCAGCCGCTGGCCTGATAGCGTCGATGAGCAGTTCTTC
CASSRWPDSVDEQFF
>TRBJ1-5|NA|TRBV19|TRBD1
TGTGCCAGTAGGCCGGGACAGGAGGAAAATCAGCCCCAGCATTTT
CASRPGQEENQPQHF
>TRBJ2-7|NA|TRBV30|TRBD1
TGTGCCTGGCATAAATACAGGGGCCACGAGCAGTACTTC
CAWHKYRGHEQYF
>TRBJ2-1|NA|TRBV7-8|TRBD2
TGTGCCAGCAGACTTAGACTAGCGGGAGAGAGCTCCTACAATGAGCAGTTCTTC
CASRLRLAGESSYNEQFF
>TRBJ1-3|few|TRBV28|NA
TGTGCCAGCAGTACAAAGGGTTTCTCTGGAAACACCATATATTTT
CASSTKGFSGNTIYF
>TRBJ2-7|NA|TRBV29-1|TRBD2
TGCAGCGCCAAGCGGGAGGGCTCCTACGAGCAGTACTTC
CSAKREGSYEQYF